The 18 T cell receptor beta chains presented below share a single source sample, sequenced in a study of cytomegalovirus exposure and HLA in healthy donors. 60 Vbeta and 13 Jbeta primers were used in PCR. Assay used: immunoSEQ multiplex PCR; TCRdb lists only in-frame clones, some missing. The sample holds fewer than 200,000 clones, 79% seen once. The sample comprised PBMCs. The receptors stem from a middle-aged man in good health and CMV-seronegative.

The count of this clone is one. The CDR3 sequence is CASSLGQNSRADTQYF. The DNA for the CDR3 is TGTGCCAGCAGCTTAGGTCAAAACAGCCGTGCAGATACGCAGTATTTT. The chain links TRBV7-2 to TRBJ2-3; D gene ambiguous. The V and J ends lost 1 base and 4 bases respectively, with 15 bases between them. The V gene's germline CDR1 is SGHTA and CDR2 FQGNSA. CDR3 size: 16 residues.

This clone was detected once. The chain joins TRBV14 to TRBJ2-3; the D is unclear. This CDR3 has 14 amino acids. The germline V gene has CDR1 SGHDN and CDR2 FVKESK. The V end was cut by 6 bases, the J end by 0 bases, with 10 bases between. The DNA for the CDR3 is TGTGCCAGCAGTGAATTGAGAAGCACAGATACGCAGTATTTT. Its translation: CASSELRSTDTQYF.

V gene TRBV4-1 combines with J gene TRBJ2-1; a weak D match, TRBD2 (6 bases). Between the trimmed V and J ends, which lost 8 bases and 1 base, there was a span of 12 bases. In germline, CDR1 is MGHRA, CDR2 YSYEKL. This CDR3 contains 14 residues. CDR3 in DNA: TGCGCCAGCGACGAGGGACTTTCCTACAATGAGCAGTTCTTC. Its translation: CASDEGLSYNEQFF.

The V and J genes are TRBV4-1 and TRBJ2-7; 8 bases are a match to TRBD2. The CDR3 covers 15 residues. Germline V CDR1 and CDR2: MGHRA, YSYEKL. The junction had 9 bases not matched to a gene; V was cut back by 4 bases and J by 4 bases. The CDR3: CASSPTGTRIYEQYF. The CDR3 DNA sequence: TGCGCCAGCAGCCCTACCGGGACTAGGATTTACGAGCAGTACTTC.

Here the CDR3 reads CASSIDRDMNTEAFF. The CDR3 nucleotides are TGTGCCAGTAGTATAGACCGGGACATGAACACTGAAGCTTTCTTT. The V and J genes are TRBV19 and TRBJ1-1; D perhaps matches TRBD1 (6 bases). The CDR3 is made up of 15 amino acids. V lost 0 bases and J lost 0, with 8 bases in between. Per the germline V gene, CDR1 is LNHDA and CDR2 is SQIVND (reference sequence).

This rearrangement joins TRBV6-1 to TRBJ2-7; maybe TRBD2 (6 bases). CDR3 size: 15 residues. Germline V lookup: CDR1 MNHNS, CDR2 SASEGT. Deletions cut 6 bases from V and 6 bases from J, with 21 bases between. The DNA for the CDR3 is TGTGCCAGCAGGACGGAGGGGATCTCTGGTGTCGAGCAGTACTTC. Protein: CASRTEGISGVEQYF.

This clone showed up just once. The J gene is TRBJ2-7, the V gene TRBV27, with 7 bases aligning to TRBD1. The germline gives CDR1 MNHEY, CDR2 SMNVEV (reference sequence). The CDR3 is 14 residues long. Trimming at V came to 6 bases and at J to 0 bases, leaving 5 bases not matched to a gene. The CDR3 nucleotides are TGTGCCAGCAGCCCCCAGGGGGACTCCTACGAGCAGTACTTC. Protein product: CASSPQGDSYEQYF.

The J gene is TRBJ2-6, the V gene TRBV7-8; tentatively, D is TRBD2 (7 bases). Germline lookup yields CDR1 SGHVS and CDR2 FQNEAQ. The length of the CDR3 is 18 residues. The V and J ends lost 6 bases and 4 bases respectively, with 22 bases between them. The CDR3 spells CASRHVRGADVGANVLTF. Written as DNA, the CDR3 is TGTGCCAGCAGGCATGTACGGGGGGCCGACGTGGGGGCCAACGTCCTGACTTTC.

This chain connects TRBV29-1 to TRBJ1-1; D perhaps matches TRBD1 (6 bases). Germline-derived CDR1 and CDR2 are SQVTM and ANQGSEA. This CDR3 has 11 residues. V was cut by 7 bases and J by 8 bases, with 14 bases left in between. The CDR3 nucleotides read TGCAGCGCAACAACAGGGCCCGAAGCTTTCTTT. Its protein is CSATTGPEAFF.

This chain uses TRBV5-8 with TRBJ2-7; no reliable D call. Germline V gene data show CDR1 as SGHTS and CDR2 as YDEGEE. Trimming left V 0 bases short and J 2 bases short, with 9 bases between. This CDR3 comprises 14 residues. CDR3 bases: TGTGCCAGCAGCTTGGCCAGGCCGCCCTACGAGCAGTACTTC. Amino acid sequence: CASSLARPPYEQYF.

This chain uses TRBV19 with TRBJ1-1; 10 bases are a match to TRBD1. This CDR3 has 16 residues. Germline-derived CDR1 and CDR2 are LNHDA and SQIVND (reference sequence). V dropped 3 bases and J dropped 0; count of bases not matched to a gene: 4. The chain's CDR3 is CASSIGTGAMNTEAFF. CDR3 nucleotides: TGTGCCAGTAGTATCGGGACAGGGGCCATGAACACTGAAGCTTTCTTT. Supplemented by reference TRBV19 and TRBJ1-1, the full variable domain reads DGGITQSPKYLFRKEGQNVTLSCEQNLNHDAMYWYRQDPGQGLRLIYYSQIVNDFQKGDIAEGYSVSREKKESFPLTVTSAQKNPTAFYLCASSIGTGAMNTEAFFGQGTRLTVV.

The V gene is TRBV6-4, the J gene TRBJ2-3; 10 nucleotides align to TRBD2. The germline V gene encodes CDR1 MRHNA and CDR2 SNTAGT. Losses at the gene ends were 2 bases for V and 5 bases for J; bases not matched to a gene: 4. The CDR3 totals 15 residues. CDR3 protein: CASSDRTSGVDTQYF. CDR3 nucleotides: TGTGCCAGCAGTGACCGGACTAGCGGAGTAGATACGCAGTATTTT.

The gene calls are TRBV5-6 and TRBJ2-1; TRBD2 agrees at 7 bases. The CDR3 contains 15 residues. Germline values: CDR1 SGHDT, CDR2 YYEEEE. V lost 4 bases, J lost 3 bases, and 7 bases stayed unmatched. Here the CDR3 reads CASSTERGRYNEQFF. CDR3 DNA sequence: TGTGCCAGCAGCACAGAGCGGGGCCGCTACAATGAGCAGTTCTTC.

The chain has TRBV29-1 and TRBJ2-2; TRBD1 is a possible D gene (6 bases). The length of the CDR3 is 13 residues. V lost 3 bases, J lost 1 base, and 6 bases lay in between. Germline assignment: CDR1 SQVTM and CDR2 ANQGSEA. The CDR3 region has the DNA TGCAGCGTTGAGGGACAGAACACCGGGGAGCTGTTTTTT. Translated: CSVEGQNTGELFF.

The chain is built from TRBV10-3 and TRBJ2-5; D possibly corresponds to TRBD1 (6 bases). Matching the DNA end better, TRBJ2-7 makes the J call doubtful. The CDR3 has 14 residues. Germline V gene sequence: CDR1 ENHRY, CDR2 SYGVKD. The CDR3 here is CAISGGLTGHEQYF. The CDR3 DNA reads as TGTGCCATCAGTGGGGGCCTCACAGGGCACGAGCAGTACTTC.

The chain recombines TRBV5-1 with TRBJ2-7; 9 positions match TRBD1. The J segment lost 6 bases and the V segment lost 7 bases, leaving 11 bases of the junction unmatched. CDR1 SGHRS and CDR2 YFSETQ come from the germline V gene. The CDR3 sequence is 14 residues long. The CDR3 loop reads CASRAQGAPSEQYF. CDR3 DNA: TGCGCCAGCCGGGCACAGGGGGCCCCTAGCGAGCAGTACTTC.

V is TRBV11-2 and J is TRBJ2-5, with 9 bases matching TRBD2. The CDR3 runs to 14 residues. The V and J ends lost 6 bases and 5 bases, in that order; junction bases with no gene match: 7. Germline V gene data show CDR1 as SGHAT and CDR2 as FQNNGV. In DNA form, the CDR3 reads TGTGCCAGCAGTATTAGCGGGAGAGCTGAGACCCAGTACTTC. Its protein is CASSISGRAETQYF. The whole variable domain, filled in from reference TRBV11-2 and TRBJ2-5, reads EAGVAQSPRYKIIEKRQSVAFWCNPISGHATLYWYQQILGQGPKLLIQFQNNGVVDDSQLPKDRFSAERLKGVDSTLKIQPAKLEDSAVYLCASSISGRAETQYFGPGTRLLVL.

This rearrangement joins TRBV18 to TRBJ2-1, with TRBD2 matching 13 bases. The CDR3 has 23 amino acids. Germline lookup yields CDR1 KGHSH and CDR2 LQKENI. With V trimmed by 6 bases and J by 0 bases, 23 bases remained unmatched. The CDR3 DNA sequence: TGTGCCAGCTCCGTAGTGGGACTAGCGGGGAATTTGCCCCAGCACCCCTCCTACAATGAGCAGTTCTTC. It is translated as CASSVVGLAGNLPQHPSYNEQFF.